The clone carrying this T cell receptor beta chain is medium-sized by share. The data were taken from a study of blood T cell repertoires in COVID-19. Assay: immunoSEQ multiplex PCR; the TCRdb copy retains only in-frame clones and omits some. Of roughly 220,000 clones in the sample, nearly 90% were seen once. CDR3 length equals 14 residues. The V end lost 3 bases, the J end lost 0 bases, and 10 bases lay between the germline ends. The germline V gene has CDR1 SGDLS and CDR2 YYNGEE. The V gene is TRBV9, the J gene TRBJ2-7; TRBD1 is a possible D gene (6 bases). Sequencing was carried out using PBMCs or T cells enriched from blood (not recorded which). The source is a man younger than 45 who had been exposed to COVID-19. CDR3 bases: TGTGCCAGCAGCGGCGAGGACAGCTCCTACGAGCAGTACTTC. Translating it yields CASSGEDSSYEQYF. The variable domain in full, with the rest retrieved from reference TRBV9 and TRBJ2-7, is DSGVTQTPKHLITATGQRVTLRCSPRSGDLSVYWYQQSLDQGLQFLIQYYNGEERAKGNILERFSAQQFPDLHSELNLSSLELGDSALYFCASSGEDSSYEQYFGPGTRLTVT.